The present entry profiles one TCR beta chain with its context. It has no known antigen specificity. Base-call qualities are not available, and no considerably larger clone is one nucleotide away. The sample is drawn from a study of shared clonotypes between healthy human individuals (dated by TCRdb to the early 2020s). Concerning the study at large: The cohort comprised a couple of women and a few men aged 18 to 49 years. For each donor, CD4 naive and CD4 memory were each given three plates, CD8 naive was given two plates, and CD8 memory was given one plate. The study deeply sequenced blood TCR repertoires of five healthy adults to estimate repertoire size and the extent of clonotype sharing between individuals. To increase sequencing depth and limit assay-specific biases, different laboratories used diverse techniques to prepare libraries and sequence TCR repertoires. Leukapheresis yielded between about 0.85 and 10 billion PBMCs per donor. What the work shows at the level of the full study, not this receptor alone: Sampling was restricted to blood, and TCR repertoires in tissues likely differ from the TCR repertoires found in blood. Because the study included a small number of donors, the genetic and exposure-history diversity represented was limited. Pairwise subsampling indicated that sequencing depth was expected to affect the degree of clonotype sharing among donors. Even with the large sequencing depth, rarefaction of the sorted-subset datasets indicated that sequencing was incomplete. Across a handful of donors, approximately 4.9% of naive CD4, approximately 3.6% of naive CD8, under 2.5% of memory CD4, and under 0.45% of memory CD8 clonotypes were shared. Estimated clonotype richness was generally larger for naive than for memory subsets. Compared with non-shared clonotypes, the clonotypes found in all four sorted-subset donors had higher generation probabilities.

Using the deep immunoSEQ assay, TCR CDR3 regions were amplified from genomic DNA by multiplex PCR. For each cell subset, the extracted genomic DNA was distributed evenly across all wells of several immunoSEQ 96-well plates, and each plate served as one replicate. For sorted subsets, approximately 210 ng of genomic DNA, equivalent to some 30,000 T cell genomes, went into each replicate PCR. Purified libraries were measured with a Qubit 3.0 fluorometer, size-checked on a Bioanalyzer 2100, and measured again with the KAPA Library Quantification kit. Each immunoSEQ 96-well plate was sequenced on its own single-read 150-cycle Illumina NextSeq 550 flow cell. The authors' analysis ran thus. Because the immunoSEQ output included only junctional sequences and no quality scores, the filtering could not be the same as the filtering used for full-length reads. To assign V/J genes and CDR3, sequences were annotated against IMGT germline references using PyIR, a Python wrapper for IgBLAST v1.9. Reads with weak V/J assignments (E-value above 1e-6), missing CDR3, stop codons, out-of-frame junctions, or ambiguous translated residues were removed. V3J clonotypes were defined as sequences sharing the same inferred V gene, J gene, and CDR3 amino acid sequence. To compute the percentage overlap between repertoires, the number of shared unique clonotypes was divided by the size of the smaller repertoire. Three approaches were used to assess repertoire richness: RTK rarefaction, the Chao1 estimator, and Recon v2.1 estimates of unobserved clonotypes. Generation probabilities were computed with OLGA for all TCRbeta clonotypes obtained by the gDNA method from four donors. TCRdb mirrors the immuneACCESS table, restricted to in-frame sequences. Some clones are absent from its copies; in checked studies, under half trace to an unresolved V gene, and the reason for the others is unknown. V, J and clone size derive from that table, while D and trimming were established from the DNA sequence. The sample yields about 2 million clones; around 96% were counted once. The ten most abundant clones make up 0.9% to 1.3% of the sample.

CD8 naive samples were CD45RO-negative cells positively selected for CCR7, giving a CD45RA+CCR7+ population that excluded TemRA cells. Healthy HIV-negative adults with no recently reported acute infections or vaccinations were included as donors. Every donor was a Caucasian adult living in Nashville, Tennessee, USA. Blood was collected by leukapheresis, and PBMCs were isolated by Ficoll-Histopaque density gradient centrifugation and then cryopreserved in liquid nitrogen vapor phase. Analytical flow cytometry was used to check the purity and quantity of every magnetically sorted T cell population. Genomic DNA was isolated from every sorted fraction and measured by UV absorbance on a Nanodrop 2000c. Material for sequencing was naive CD8+ T cells sorted from blood. The cell subset or site tag for this specimen amounts to: CD45RA+CCR7+. The TCR was taken from a man younger than 35 in good health.

The CDR3 has the sequence CASSISGEASEQYF. The nucleotide sequence reads TGTGCCAGTAGTATTTCGGGGGAGGCGTCCGAGCAGTACTTC. Rearrangement joined TRBV19 to TRBJ2-7; a tentative D call is TRBD2 (6 bases match). V and J lose 3 bases and 6 bases, and a span of 15 bases separates them. The CDR3 contains 14 residues, cysteine and phenylalanine counted. Here the CDR3 DNA is all that survives: 42 bases in frame from base 1. In the germline V gene (reference sequence), CDR1 corresponds to LNHDA and CDR2 to SQIVND. Reference TRBV19 and TRBJ2-7 genes cover what lies past the CDR3, so the full variable domain is DGGITQSPKYLFRKEGQNVTLSCEQNLNHDAMYWYRQDPGQGLRLIYYSQIVNDFQKGDIAEGYSVSREKKESFPLTVTSAQKNPTAFYLCASSISGEASEQYFGPGTRLTVT.